Reported below is one T cell receptor (beta chain). The antigen is unknown. This sample stems from a study of beta chain features in type 1 diabetes. Findings and limits, study-wide: The naive, central memory and Treg TCRB repertoires showed an apparent similarity that was greater among patients than among healthy donors. High-TCR-expressing cells could be over-represented by cDNA sequencing. Type 1 diabetes patients had fewer VDJ junction insertions and more deletions.

All of the isolated RNA was reverse transcribed, so expressed TCRB transcripts were sequenced. Clones were sequenced by immunoSEQ multiplex PCR, and TCRdb holds only the in-frame ones, with some missing. The data contain about 900,000 clones, 17% of them singletons. The germline V gene encodes CDR1 SGHTA and CDR2 FQGNSA. Trimming removed 1 base at V and 1 base at J, with 8 bases between. CDR3 length: 15 residues. Sequences were obtained from naive CD4+ T cells from blood. The source of this sequence is a woman in her late teens or twenties in good health. The chain couples TRBV7-2 to TRBJ1-5; maybe TRBD1 (6 bases). Here the CDR3 DNA reads TGTGCCAGCAGCTTAGAGGGGGTCAGCAATCAGCCCCAGCATTTT. Translated, it gives CASSLEGVSNQPQHF.